The 13 T cell receptor beta chains given below trace back to one sample, sequenced in a study of T cell responses to AZD1222 COVID-19 vaccine. The repertoire was sequenced with immunoSEQ multiplex PCR; TCRdb's copy has only in-frame clones and lacks some. Of 150,000 to 200,000 clones listed, 85% to 95% were seen once; the top ten hold roughly 2.5%. The sequencing here drew on peripheral blood, taken on day 0 of AZD1222 vaccination. The receptor source for this set is an adult in good health.

The gene calls are TRBV20-1 and TRBJ2-7; D gene ambiguous. CDR1 is DFQATT, CDR2 SNEGSKA, per germline (reference sequence). Trimming took 3 bases from V and 2 from J, leaving 14 bases between them. The CDR3 is made up of 14 amino acids. This CDR3 is CSASDRSVTYEQYF. CDR3 nucleotide sequence: TGCAGTGCTAGTGATAGGTCGGTCACCTACGAGCAGTACTTC.

The V gene is TRBV27, the J gene TRBJ2-1, with D maybe TRBD1 (5 bases). CDR1 is MNHEY, CDR2 SMNVEV, per germline (reference sequence). CDR3 length: 12 amino acids. Trimming pared 5 bases from V and 8 bases from J, leaving 10 bases between. This chain's CDR3 is CASSRRRDEQFF. As DNA, the CDR3 is TGTGCCAGCAGTCGCCGCAGGGATGAGCAGTTCTTC.

J is TRBJ2-1 and V is TRBV7-6, with 8 positions matching TRBD2. The CDR3 runs 17 residues. J lost 7 bases, V lost 1 base, and 12 bases had no gene match. Germline loops: CDR1 SGHVS, CDR2 FNYEAQ. The CDR3 is CASSLGISRAGGNEQFF. The CDR3 coding sequence is TGTGCCAGCAGCTTAGGCATCTCTCGTGCGGGAGGTAATGAGCAGTTCTTC.

The V and J genes are TRBV15 and TRBJ1-5, with no clear D. There are 14 residues in the CDR3. Trimming left V 2 bases short and J 4 bases short, with 9 bases between. The germline gives CDR1 LNHNV, CDR2 YYDKDF (reference sequence). CDR3: CATSRWGSNQPQHF. Here the CDR3 DNA reads TGTGCCACCAGCAGATGGGGAAGTAATCAGCCCCAGCATTTT.

This chain links TRBV6-2 or TRBV6-3 with TRBJ1-2, with 10 bases identical to TRBD1. From germline, CDR1 is MNHEY and CDR2 SVGEGT. The CDR3 extends over 16 amino acids. After removal of 6 bases from V and 3 bases from J, the junction contained 10 bases not matched to a gene. The CDR3 DNA sequence: TGTGCCAGCAGCCGTCCCGGGACAGGGGACGACTATGGCTACACCTTC. Its translation: CASSRPGTGDDYGYTF.

V usage is TRBV7-2 and J usage is TRBJ1-2; no clear D. The germline V gene has CDR1 SGHTA and CDR2 FQGNSA. V was pared by 2 bases and J by 6 bases, with 7 bases between. The CDR3 runs to 12 residues. Written as DNA, the CDR3 is TGTGCCAGCAGCTTATCCAGGCATGGCTACACCTTC. Translation gives CASSLSRHGYTF.

The rearrangement links TRBV4-2 to TRBJ1-2, with D unclear. CDR1 and CDR2 from the germline V gene are LGHNA and YNFKEQ. V was shortened by 0 bases and J by 8 bases, with 13 bases between the two germline ends. The CDR3 totals 14 residues. The CDR3 nucleotides read TGTGCCAGCAGCCAAGAATCGGCGGGAATCGGCTACACCTTC. Its protein product is CASSQESAGIGYTF.

This chain links TRBV12-3 or TRBV12-4 with TRBJ1-2, with D tentatively TRBD1 (6 bases). Trimming cost V 7 bases and J 6 bases, with 15 bases left between them. This CDR3 is built from 13 residues. The CDR3 DNA reads TGTGCCAGCACTCGGGGGCAGTCTCATGGCTACACCTTC. It is translated as CASTRGQSHGYTF.

This chain uses TRBV14 with TRBJ1-2, with 12 bases identical to TRBD1. This CDR3 spans 15 amino acids. The V gene end was trimmed by 5 bases and the J gene end by 7 bases; junction bases not matched to a gene: 8. Germline CDR1 SGHDN, CDR2 FVKESK. The DNA of the CDR3 is TGTGCCAGCAGCTCACCGGGACAGGGGGCAGTTGGCTACACCTTC. Translating gives CASSSPGQGAVGYTF.

V and J are TRBV4-1 and TRBJ1-1; no clear D gene. Germline V gene lookup returns CDR1 MGHRA and CDR2 YSYEKL. Deletions cut 3 bases from V and 11 bases from J, with 16 bases between. This CDR3 comprises 13 residues. The CDR3, as DNA: TGCGCCAGCAGCCAGGTGGCGTCGACGGGGGCTTTCTTT. It specifies CASSQVASTGAFF.

The V and J genes are TRBV5-1 and TRBJ2-1; a weak D match, TRBD1 (5 bases). This CDR3 has 14 amino acids. Trimming removed 4 bases at V and 2 bases at J, with 10 bases between. The germline gives CDR1 SGHRS, CDR2 YFSETQ. The CDR3 is CASSRMDTYNEQFF. Written as DNA, the CDR3 is TGCGCCAGCAGCAGGATGGACACCTACAATGAGCAGTTCTTC.

Points on this clone: Other DNA sequences within the sample encode an identical CDR3. The rearrangement joins TRBV30 to TRBJ1-2; D unclear. CDR1 is GTSNPN, CDR2 SVGIG, per germline (reference sequence). This CDR3 is built from 13 residues. V was trimmed by 0 bases and J by 2 bases, leaving 7 bases between them. This chain's CDR3 is CAWSVRGNYGYTF. CDR3 DNA sequence: TGTGCCTGGAGTGTAAGAGGGAACTATGGCTACACCTTC.

The gene calls are TRBV4-2 and TRBJ2-1; 12 nucleotides align to TRBD2. CDR1 is LGHNA and CDR2 is YNFKEQ in the germline V gene. The CDR3 spans 15 residues. The ends lost 2 bases at V and 9 bases at J; junction bases unmatched: 5. CDR3 loop: CASSQLAGGPGEQFF. The CDR3 DNA reads TGTGCCAGCAGCCAACTAGCGGGAGGGCCAGGTGAGCAGTTCTTC.